Below are 20 T cell receptor beta chains sequenced from a single sample in a study of radiation and T cells in renal cell carcinoma. Generated by immunoSEQ multiplex PCR, the TCRdb table keeps only in-frame clones and is missing some. Of 95,000 or so clones listed, 75% to 90% are singletons. Time point meaning: baseline pretreatment blood. Treatment: 15 Gy SBRT to primary tumor, nephrectomy 4 weeks later. The sample was blood, taken from a patient whose treatment included radiotherapy and nephrectomy. The origin of the receptors is a man aged 45 to 65 with renal cell carcinoma.

The chain uses TRBV27 and TRBJ2-4; D gene uncertain. This CDR3 comprises 16 residues. Looked up from germline, CDR1 is MNHEY and CDR2 is SMNVEV (reference sequence). The V and J ends lost 4 bases and 2 bases respectively, with 15 bases between them. The CDR3 DNA sequence: TGTGCCAGCAGTTCTTGGCGGAACTGGTCCAAAAACATTCAGTACTTC. Translated, it gives CASSSWRNWSKNIQYF.

The chain employs TRBV6-5 and TRBJ1-2, with D possibly being TRBD1 (6 bases). V was clipped by 2 bases and J by 5 bases, with 18 bases between them. CDR1 and CDR2 (germline): MNHEY, SVGAGI. The CDR3 length is 16 residues. This CDR3 is CASSYGFGRGAYGYTF. For the CDR3, the DNA is TGTGCCAGCAGTTACGGGTTTGGCAGGGGAGCGTATGGCTACACCTTC.

V usage is TRBV28 and J usage is TRBJ2-2, with 12 nucleotides matching TRBD2. The germline V gene has CDR1 MDHEN and CDR2 SYDVKM. V shed 6 bases, J shed 7 bases, and the junction held 6 bases outside the gene matches. The CDR3 length is 15 residues. CDR3 region: CASSRLAGVNGELFF. The CDR3 region has the DNA TGTGCCAGCAGCCGACTAGCGGGAGTAAACGGGGAGCTGTTTTTT.

The chain has TRBV6-5 and TRBJ1-2; no clear D. Germline V gene data show CDR1 as MNHEY and CDR2 as SVGAGI. This CDR3 spans 14 amino acids. Trimming took off 8 bases at V and 7 bases at J, with 20 bases between the two ends. The CDR3 DNA reads as TGTGCCAGCGAACCGGGCTCCGGGGTGAGTGGCTACACCTTC. Residues: CASEPGSGVSGYTF.

CDR3 DNA: TGTGCCAGCAGCTTAGTCTCCGGGACAGCTAACTATGGCTACACCTTC. Translation gives CASSLVSGTANYGYTF. The chain joins TRBV7-9 to TRBJ1-2; 7 nucleotides match TRBD1. The CDR3 is 16 amino acids. The V and J ends lost 1 base and 0 bases, in that order; junction bases with no gene match: 5. Germline values: CDR1 SEHNR, CDR2 FQNEAQ (reference sequence).

This chain links TRBV10-3 with TRBJ2-7; D uncertain. Germline V gene data show CDR1 as ENHRY and CDR2 as SYGVKD. The V and J ends lost 0 bases and 2 bases respectively, with 2 bases between them. This CDR3 has 12 amino acids. The CDR3 bases are TGTGCCATCAGTGAGTCGACCTACGAGCAGTACTTC. Its protein is CAISESTYEQYF.

The rearrangement links TRBV2 to TRBJ2-7; D is unresolved. The CDR3 has 13 residues. V was shortened by 6 bases and J by 9 bases, with 18 bases between the two germline ends. Germline CDR1 reads SNHLY; CDR2 reads FYNNEI. CDR3 coding DNA: TGTGCCAGCAGAGACCTACTATTACGAGGGCAGTACTTC. Amino acids: CASRDLLLRGQYF.

The rearrangement links TRBV30 to TRBJ2-2; D call uncertain. Per the germline V gene, CDR1 is GTSNPN and CDR2 is SVGIG (reference sequence). The CDR3 extends over 14 amino acids. Trimming removed 2 bases at V and 3 bases at J, with 10 bases between. CDR3: CAWSLGPDTGELFF. The CDR3 DNA sequence: TGTGCCTGGAGTCTTGGACCGGACACCGGGGAGCTGTTTTTT.

This chain connects TRBV7-8 to TRBJ2-3; TRBD2 agrees at 15 bases. V gave up 5 bases and J gave up 7 bases; unmatched junction bases: 7. CDR1 SGHVS and CDR2 FQNEAQ come from the germline V gene. This CDR3 has 16 amino acids. The CDR3 nucleotides are TGTGCCAGCAGCACCGGGACTAGCGGGAGGATCCATACGCAGTATTTT. It translates to CASSTGTSGRIHTQYF.

J is TRBJ1-2 and V is TRBV27; D not resolved. This CDR3 is 12 amino acids long. The V end lost 2 bases, the J end lost 6 bases, and 7 bases lay between the germline ends. Germline V gene data show CDR1 as MNHEY and CDR2 as SMNVEV (reference sequence). The CDR3 nucleotides read TGTGCCAGCAGTTTAAGGGTTGATGGCTACACCTTC. This translates into CASSLRVDGYTF.

The V call is TRBV28, the J call TRBJ2-1, with 10 bases fitting TRBD2. Germline lookup yields CDR1 MDHEN and CDR2 SYDVKM. With 10 bases clipped from V and 9 bases from J, the junction kept 12 bases outside the gene matches. The length of the CDR3 is 14 residues. This CDR3 is CATSAGGPIGEQFF. The CDR3 DNA follows: TGTGCCACCTCAGCGGGAGGGCCGATTGGTGAGCAGTTCTTC.

This clone showed up just once. The V call is TRBV5-6, the J call TRBJ1-3; D uncertain. This CDR3 region has 13 residues. CDR1 SGHDT and CDR2 YYEEEE come from the germline V gene. With 4 bases removed from V and 4 bases from J, the gap between germline ends came to 9 bases. The CDR3 sequence: CASSLPEGNTIYF. The CDR3 bases are TGTGCCAGCAGCCTTCCTGAGGGAAACACCATATATTTT.

The chain carries TRBV5-1 and TRBJ2-7, with TRBD1 matching over 8 bases. Germline trimming cut 4 bases from V and 4 bases from J; bases unmatched to any gene: 10. Germline loops: CDR1 SGHRS, CDR2 YFSETQ. The length of the CDR3 is 15 residues. CDR3 bases: TGCGCCAGCAGCCCCAGACAGGGGACCGGGTACGAGCAGTACTTC. Amino acids: CASSPRQGTGYEQYF.

The rearrangement uses TRBV7-9 and TRBJ1-4; D is perhaps TRBD1 (6 bases). Germline V gene sequence: CDR1 SEHNR, CDR2 FQNEAQ (reference sequence). V was shortened by 2 bases and J by 7 bases, with 14 bases between the two germline ends. The CDR3 is 15 amino acids. The CDR3 sequence: CASSLWAGETEKLFF. The CDR3 DNA follows: TGTGCCAGCAGCTTATGGGCAGGGGAAACTGAAAAACTGTTTTTT.

V usage is TRBV28 and J usage is TRBJ1-1; D is undetermined. The CDR3 has 14 residues. Germline values: CDR1 MDHEN, CDR2 SYDVKM. V was shortened by 7 bases and J by 5 bases, with 17 bases between the two germline ends. CDR3 sequence: CASTVTSATTEAFF. The CDR3 DNA sequence: TGTGCCAGCACCGTAACGTCGGCTACGACTGAAGCTTTCTTT.

This clone was detected once. V is TRBV6-5 and J is TRBJ1-2; 9 positions match TRBD1. The CDR3 extends over 14 amino acids. With 7 bases clipped from V and 7 bases from J, the junction kept 10 bases outside the gene matches. The germline V gene has CDR1 MNHEY and CDR2 SVGAGI. The CDR3 loop is CASTGTGTFGGYTF. CDR3 DNA: TGTGCCAGCACTGGGACAGGGACCTTTGGTGGCTACACCTTC.

The V call is TRBV4-2, the J call TRBJ1-4; D remains ambiguous. Germline V gene data show CDR1 as LGHNA and CDR2 as YNFKEQ. V shed 2 bases and J shed 7 bases, with 17 bases lying between them. The CDR3 runs 16 residues. The CDR3 protein is CASSQIDEGKVEKLFF. As DNA, the CDR3 is TGTGCCAGCAGCCAAATAGACGAAGGGAAGGTTGAAAAACTGTTTTTT.

The chain employs TRBV18 and TRBJ2-1; D is possibly TRBD2 (6 bases). Trimming took 3 bases from V and 4 from J, leaving 19 bases between them. CDR1 KGHSH and CDR2 LQKENI come from the germline V gene. The CDR3 has 17 amino acids. The CDR3 bases are TGTGCCAGCTCACCCCTGATGTTAGCGGATAATTACAATGAGCAGTTCTTC. Translating it yields CASSPLMLADNYNEQFF.

The chain recombines TRBV9 with TRBJ1-2; 7 positions match TRBD1. CDR3 size: 18 residues. The ends lost 0 bases at V and 4 bases at J; junction bases unmatched: 15. The V gene's germline CDR1 is SGDLS and CDR2 YYNGEE. The CDR3: CASSVEVGHRGGLYGYTF. As DNA, the CDR3 is TGTGCCAGCAGCGTAGAGGTGGGCCACAGGGGTGGACTCTATGGCTACACCTTC.

The V call is TRBV7-8, the J call TRBJ2-1; perhaps TRBD2 as D (5 bases). CDR1 SGHVS and CDR2 FQNEAQ come from the germline V gene. V lost 6 bases and J 8 bases, leaving 20 bases between the germline ends. The CDR3 sequence is 15 residues long. In DNA, the CDR3 is TGTGCCAGCAGACCATCCCGGGGAACAGTAGATGAGCAGTTCTTC. It encodes CASRPSRGTVDEQFF.